This TCR beta chain was obtained from a study of blood T cell repertoires in COVID-19. Trimming took off 2 bases at V and 7 bases at J, with 18 bases between the two ends. This CDR3 contains 16 residues. Germline CDR1 LGHDT, CDR2 YNNKEL (reference sequence). How the authors handled the data: Amplification of reference gene primers was used by the study to estimate nucleated cell counts. Method: immunoSEQ multiplex PCR; TCRdb's copy keeps in-frame clones and lacks some. That table furnishes V, J and clone size, whereas the DNA furnished D and trimming. The sample holds over 50,000 clones, over 75% seen once.

This sequence joins TRBV3-1 (or the pseudogene TRBV3-2) and TRBJ2-1; tentatively, D is TRBD2 (7 bases). The material sequenced was peripheral blood. The TCR was taken from a man in his fifties or sixties with acute or convalescent COVID-19. The CDR3 here is CASSQCPGGLGNEQFF. The DNA of the CDR3 is TGTGCCAGCAGCCAATGCCCCGGGGGGCTGGGTAATGAGCAGTTCTTC.